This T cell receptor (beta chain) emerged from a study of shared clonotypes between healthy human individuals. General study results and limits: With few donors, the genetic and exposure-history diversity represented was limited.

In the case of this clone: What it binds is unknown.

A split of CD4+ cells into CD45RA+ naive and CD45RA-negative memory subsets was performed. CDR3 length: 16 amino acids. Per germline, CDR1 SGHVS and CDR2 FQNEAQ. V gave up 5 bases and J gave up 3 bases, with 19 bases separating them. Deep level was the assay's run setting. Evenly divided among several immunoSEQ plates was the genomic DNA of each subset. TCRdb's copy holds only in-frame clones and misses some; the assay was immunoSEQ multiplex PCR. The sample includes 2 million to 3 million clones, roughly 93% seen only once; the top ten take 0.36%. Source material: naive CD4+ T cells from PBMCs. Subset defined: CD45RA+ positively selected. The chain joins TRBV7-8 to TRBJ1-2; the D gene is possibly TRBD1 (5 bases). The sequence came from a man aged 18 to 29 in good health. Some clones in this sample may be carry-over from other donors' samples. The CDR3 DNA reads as TGTGCCAGCAGCCCTCGGGGGGGGTTACCCCACTATGGCTACACCTTC. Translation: CASSPRGGLPHYGYTF. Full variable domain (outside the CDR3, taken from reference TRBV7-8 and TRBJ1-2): GAGVSQSPRYKVAKRGQDVALRCDPISGHVSLFWYQQALGQGPEFLTYFQNEAQLDKSGLPSDRFFAERPEGSVSTLKIQRTQQEDSAVYLCASSPRGGLPHYGYTFGSGTRLTVV.